This T cell receptor beta chain was sequenced in a study of OX40 agonist ivuxolimab in advanced cancers. Study information: Recorded diagnoses for dose-escalation patients were hepatocellular carcinoma, melanoma, renal cell or head and neck cancer.

Findings and caveats of the study: CD8+ T cells showed, on average, more clonal expansion than CD4+ cells.

On this clone itself: Its antigen is unidentified.

V was trimmed by 1 base and J by 4 bases, leaving 11 bases between them. CDR3 length: 15 amino acids. Germline lookup yields CDR1 MNHNS and CDR2 SASEGT. The method was immunoSEQ multiplex PCR; TCRdb's version includes in-frame clones alone and lacks a portion of them. The repertoire holds 80,000 to 95,000 clones, with approximately 90% as singletons. This sequence was found in an adult with an advanced solid tumor such as melanoma, head and neck, liver or kidney cancer. The chain has TRBV6-1 and TRBJ1-3; D unclear. This material consisted of CD4+ or CD8+ T cells sorted from blood, taken in a trial of the OX40 agonist ivuxolimab. The CDR3 sequence is CASSEVVSAGNTIYF. The CDR3 region has the DNA TGTGCCAGCAGTGAAGTTGTTTCAGCCGGAAACACCATATATTTT.